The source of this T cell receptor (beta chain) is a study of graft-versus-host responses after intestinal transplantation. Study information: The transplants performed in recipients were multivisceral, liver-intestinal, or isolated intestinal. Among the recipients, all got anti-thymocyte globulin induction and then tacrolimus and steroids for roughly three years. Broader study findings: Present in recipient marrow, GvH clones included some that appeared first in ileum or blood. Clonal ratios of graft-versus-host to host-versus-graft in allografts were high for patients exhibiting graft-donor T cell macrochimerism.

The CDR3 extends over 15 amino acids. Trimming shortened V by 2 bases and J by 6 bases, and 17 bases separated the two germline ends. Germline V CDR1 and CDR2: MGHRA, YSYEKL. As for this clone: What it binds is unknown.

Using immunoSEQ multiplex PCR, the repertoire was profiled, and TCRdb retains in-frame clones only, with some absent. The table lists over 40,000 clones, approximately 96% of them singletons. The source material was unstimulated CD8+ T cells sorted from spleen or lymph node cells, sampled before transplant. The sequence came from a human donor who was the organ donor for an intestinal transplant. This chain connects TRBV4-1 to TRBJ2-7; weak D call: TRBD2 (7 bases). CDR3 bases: TGCGCCAGCAGCCAACCCTTGCGGGGGCGCGGCGAGCAGTACTTC. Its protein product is CASSQPLRGRGEQYF.